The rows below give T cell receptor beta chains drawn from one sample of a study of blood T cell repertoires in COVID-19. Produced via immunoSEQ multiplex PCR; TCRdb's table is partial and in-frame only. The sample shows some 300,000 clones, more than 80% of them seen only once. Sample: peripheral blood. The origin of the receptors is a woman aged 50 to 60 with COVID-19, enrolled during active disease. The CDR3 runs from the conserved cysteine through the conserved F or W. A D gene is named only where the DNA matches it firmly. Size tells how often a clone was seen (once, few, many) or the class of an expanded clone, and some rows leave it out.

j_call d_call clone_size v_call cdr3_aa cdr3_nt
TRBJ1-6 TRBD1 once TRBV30 CAWEGQGISPLHF TGTGCCTGGGAGGGACAGGGGATTTCACCCCTCCACTTT
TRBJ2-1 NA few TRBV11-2 CASSPGSGTGFF TGTGCCAGCAGCCCGGGTTCGGGTACCGGGTTCTTC
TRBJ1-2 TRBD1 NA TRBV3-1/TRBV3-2 CASSYGTGDNYGYTF TGTGCCAGCAGCTACGGGACAGGGGATAACTATGGCTACACCTTC
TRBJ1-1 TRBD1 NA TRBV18 CASSPPNRGNTEAFF TGTGCCAGCTCACCCCCAAACAGGGGGAACACTGAAGCTTTCTTT
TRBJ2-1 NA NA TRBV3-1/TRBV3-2 CASSQLNERYEQFF TGTGCCAGCAGCCAATTAAATGAGCGGTATGAGCAGTTCTTC
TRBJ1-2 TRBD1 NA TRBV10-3 CAISGQGSLGHGYTF TGTGCCATCAGTGGACAGGGATCCCTTGGCCATGGCTACACCTTC
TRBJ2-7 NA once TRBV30 CAAGPQSVYEQYF TGTGCCGCGGGACCCCAGTCTGTCTACGAGCAGTACTTC
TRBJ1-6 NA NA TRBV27 CASSFHRTAYNSPLHF TGTGCCAGCAGTTTCCACCGGACAGCGTACAATTCACCCCTCCACTTT
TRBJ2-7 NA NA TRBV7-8 CASSRDYSYEQYF TGTGCCAGCAGCCGAGACTATTCCTACGAGCAGTACTTC
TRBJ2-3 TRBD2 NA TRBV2 CASSAWTSGSGYTQYF TGTGCCAGCAGCGCTTGGACTAGCGGGAGTGGGTATACGCAGTATTTT
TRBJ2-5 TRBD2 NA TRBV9 CASSVGGLAGRETQYF TGTGCCAGCAGCGTAGGGGGGCTAGCGGGAAGGGAGACCCAGTACTTC
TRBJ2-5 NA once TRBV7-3 CASSLTGAQETQYF TGTGCCAGCAGCTTAACAGGGGCCCAAGAGACCCAGTACTTC
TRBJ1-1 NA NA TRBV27 CASSDWGGTEAFF TGTGCCAGCAGTGATTGGGGGGGCACTGAAGCTTTCTTT
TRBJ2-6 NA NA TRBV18 CASSRRLVERGANVLTF TGTGCCAGCTCACGGAGACTAGTTGAGCGAGGGGCCAACGTCCTGACTTTC
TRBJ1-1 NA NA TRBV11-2 CASSPTAQWDTEAFF TGTGCCAGCAGCCCTACAGCCCAATGGGACACTGAAGCTTTCTTT
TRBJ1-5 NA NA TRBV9 CASSVGERGNQPQHF TGTGCCAGCAGCGTAGGAGAACGGGGCAATCAGCCCCAGCATTTT
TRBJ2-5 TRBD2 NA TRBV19 CASSGRTSGTQETQYF TGTGCCAGTAGTGGTCGGACTAGCGGAACACAAGAGACCCAGTACTTC
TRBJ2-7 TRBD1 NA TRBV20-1 CSASMGQGLTYEQYF TGCAGTGCTAGTATGGGACAGGGGCTTACTTACGAGCAGTACTTC
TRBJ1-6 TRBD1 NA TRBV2 CASSETGAYNSPLHF TGTGCCAGCAGTGAAACAGGGGCCTATAATTCACCCCTCCACTTT
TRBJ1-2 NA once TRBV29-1 CSVEDLLEDYGYTF TGCAGCGTTGAAGATCTTCTGGAGGACTATGGCTACACCTTC
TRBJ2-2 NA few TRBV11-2 CASSLMGAGGELFF TGTGCCAGCAGCTTAATGGGTGCGGGCGGGGAGCTGTTTTTT
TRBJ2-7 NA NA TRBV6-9 CASSYLWGLYEQYF TGTGCCAGCAGTTATTTGTGGGGGCTCTACGAGCAGTACTTC
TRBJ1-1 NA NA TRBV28 CASSHPQQLGNTEAFF TGTGCCAGCAGTCACCCCCAACAGCTGGGGAACACTGAAGCTTTCTTT
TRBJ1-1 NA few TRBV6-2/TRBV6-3 CASSGQTYTEAFF TGTGCCAGCAGCGGACAGACGTACACTGAAGCTTTCTTT
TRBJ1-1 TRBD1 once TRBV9 CASSPGDRGNTEAFF TGTGCCAGCAGCCCGGGGGACAGGGGTAACACTGAAGCTTTCTTT
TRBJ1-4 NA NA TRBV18 CASSPLGDGEKLFF TGTGCCAGCTCACCACTCGGAGACGGGGAAAAACTGTTTTTT
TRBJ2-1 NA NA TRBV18 CASSPREEDNEQFF TGTGCCAGCTCACCACGGGAGGAGGACAATGAGCAGTTCTTC
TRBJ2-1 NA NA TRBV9 CASSVVSYREQFF TGTGCCAGCAGCGTAGTCTCCTACCGTGAGCAGTTCTTC
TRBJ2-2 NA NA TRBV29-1 CSVDRLNTGELFF TGCAGCGTTGACAGGCTGAACACCGGGGAGCTGTTTTTT
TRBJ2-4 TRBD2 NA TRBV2 CASSEGGGRAKNIQYF TGTGCCAGCAGTGAAGGGGGCGGGAGAGCCAAAAACATTCAGTACTTC